A selection of T cell receptor beta chains follows, all from one sample in a study of T cell responses to AZD1222 COVID-19 vaccine. TCRdb's copy holds only in-frame clones and misses some; the assay was immunoSEQ multiplex PCR. This table holds 150,000 or so clones, more than 85% found once. The starting material was peripheral blood, obtained on day 0 of MenACWY control vaccination. The receptor source for this set is an adult in good health. The CDR3 runs from the conserved cysteine through the conserved F or W. The D gene is left open where the match is weak. The size entry is marked missing in some rows and otherwise reads once, few, many or a size class.

size	J	D	V	DNA	CDR3
NA	TRBJ2-1	NA	TRBV5-1	TGCGCCAGCAGCTGGGCCGGGTCTGGGGAGAATGAGCAGTTCTTC	CASSWAGSGENEQFF
NA	TRBJ1-2	NA	TRBV5-1	TGCGCCAGCAGCAACGCGGGAGCTAACTATGGCTACACCTTC	CASSNAGANYGYTF
NA	TRBJ1-6	NA	TRBV13	TGTGCCAGCAGCTTTTTGGTTTCACCCCTCCACTTT	CASSFLVSPLHF
NA	TRBJ1-2	NA	TRBV7-3	TGTGCCAGCAGCTTAACAGGGGATGGCTACACCTTC	CASSLTGDGYTF
NA	TRBJ1-6	NA	TRBV16	TGTGCCAGCAGCCAATCGGGGAATTCACCCCTCCACTTT	CASSQSGNSPLHF
NA	TRBJ1-1	NA	TRBV30	TGTGCCTGGAGCGTAAGCTACTCCGATGAAGCTTTCTTT	CAWSVSYSDEAFF
NA	TRBJ2-1	NA	TRBV4-1	TGCGCCAGCAGCCAAGACGGCCTTAACTACAATGAGCAGTTCTTC	CASSQDGLNYNEQFF
NA	TRBJ1-2	TRBD1	TRBV10-3	TGTGCCATCAGAGGGGGCAGTGATAACTATGGCTACACCTTC	CAIRGGSDNYGYTF
NA	TRBJ2-7	NA	TRBV5-5	TGTGCCAGCAGCTTTTTAACAGGAAACGCCTACGAGCAGTACTTC	CASSFLTGNAYEQYF
NA	TRBJ1-2	TRBD1	TRBV4-3	TGCGCCAGCAGCCTTCTTGGCGGGACAGGGGGCGCCGGCTACACCTTC	CASSLLGGTGGAGYTF
NA	TRBJ1-2	NA	TRBV2	TGTGCCAGCAGTGAACAGGGGATCTCCAACTATGGCTACACCTTC	CASSEQGISNYGYTF
NA	TRBJ1-3	TRBD1	TRBV9	TGTGCCAGCAGCCAGGGGGACAGGGGCACCATATATTTT	CASSQGDRGTIYF
NA	TRBJ1-2	TRBD1	TRBV19	TGTGCCAGTAGTGTATCAGGATCCCGGGCAGGGGGCGTCTATGGCTACACCTTC	CASSVSGSRAGGVYGYTF
NA	TRBJ2-7	NA	TRBV19	TGTGCCAGTAGCGGGACACTTACTTCAACCTACGAGCAGTACTTC	CASSGTLTSTYEQYF
NA	TRBJ1-1	TRBD1	TRBV29-1	TGCAGCGATGACGGACAGGGGGACGGAGCTTTCTTT	CSDDGQGDGAFF
NA	TRBJ1-6	NA	TRBV3-1/TRBV3-2	TGTGCCAGCAGCCAGAAAGGAACACAGATCTACTCACCCCTCCACTTT	CASSQKGTQIYSPLHF
NA	TRBJ2-7	NA	TRBV7-9	TGTGCCAGCAGCTTCAGGGGCCAAGACGAGCAGTACTTC	CASSFRGQDEQYF
NA	TRBJ2-5	NA	TRBV19	TGTGCCAGTAGTATGCGGATCGGGGTAGAAGAGACCCAGTACTTC	CASSMRIGVEETQYF
NA	TRBJ1-1	TRBD1	TRBV29-1	TGCAGCGCCGCAGGGGGCTGGGGGATGAACACTGAAGCTTTCTTT	CSAAGGWGMNTEAFF
NA	TRBJ2-2	TRBD1	TRBV7-9	TGTGCCAGCAGCATATCCGGGACAGGGTACACCGGGGAGCTGTTTTTT	CASSISGTGYTGELFF
NA	TRBJ1-5	NA	TRBV4-1	TGCGCCAGCAGCCAAACCCATGACAGGACCAGCCAGCCCCAGCATTTT	CASSQTHDRTSQPQHF
NA	TRBJ1-5	NA	TRBV6-2/TRBV6-3	TGTGCCAGCAGTTACATTTTCTTGGGTCTCTTTGGGGGCTTACATAAGCAGCCCCAGCATTTT	CASSYIFLGLFGGLHKQPQHF
NA	TRBJ1-6	NA	TRBV25-1	TGTGCCAGCAGGAAGGACAGCCCAAATTCACCCCTCCACTTT	CASRKDSPNSPLHF
once	TRBJ1-2	NA	TRBV6-5	TGTGCCAGCAGTTACTTCAGTGATTATGGCTACACCTTC	CASSYFSDYGYTF
NA	TRBJ2-5	NA	TRBV27	TGTGCCAGCAGTTCCCTCGGGGGGCTCCAAGAGACCCAGTACTTC	CASSSLGGLQETQYF
NA	TRBJ1-1	TRBD1	TRBV18	TGTGCCAGCTCACCACATTCGGGACAGGGGGCGACGAACACTGAAGCTTTCTTT	CASSPHSGQGATNTEAFF
NA	TRBJ2-1	NA	TRBV7-3	TGTGCCAGCAGCTTAGGACCGGATGAGCAGTTCTTC	CASSLGPDEQFF
once	TRBJ2-5	TRBD2	TRBV5-1	TGCGCCAGCAGCGAAAAGACTAGCGGGAGGGCATCGTGGACCCAGTACTTC	CASSEKTSGRASWTQYF
NA	TRBJ2-5	TRBD2	TRBV6-5	TGTGCCAGCAGTTTACTAGCGGGAGGGGCAGAGACCCAGTACTTC	CASSLLAGGAETQYF
NA	TRBJ1-1	NA	TRBV19	TGTGCCAGTAGTATCTTGAACACTGAAGCTTTCTTT	CASSILNTEAFF
once	TRBJ1-1	NA	TRBV19	TGTGCCAGTAGTGCAGGCGGATATAACACTGAAGCTTTCTTT	CASSAGGYNTEAFF
NA	TRBJ2-3	TRBD2	TRBV9	TGTGCCAGCAGCGGGGGACTAGCGGGCCTAAGGACAGATACGCAGTATTTT	CASSGGLAGLRTDTQYF
NA	TRBJ2-1	NA	TRBV7-9	TGTGCCAGCGGGTACGACAACTACAATGAGCAGTTCTTC	CASGYDNYNEQFF
NA	TRBJ1-6	TRBD1	TRBV7-8	TGTGCCAGCAGCTTAGGCAACAGGGGAAATTCACCCCTCCACTTT	CASSLGNRGNSPLHF
NA	TRBJ2-7	TRBD2	TRBV6-5	TGTGCCAGCAGTTACTCGGGACTAGCGGGGGTCTACGAGCAGTACTTC	CASSYSGLAGVYEQYF
once	TRBJ1-2	TRBD1	TRBV5-5	TGTGCCAGCAGCCGACAGGGAACTTCTAACTATGGCTACACCTTC	CASSRQGTSNYGYTF
NA	TRBJ1-5	NA	TRBV3-1/TRBV3-2	TGTGCCAGCAGCCAGGGGTTGGATCAGCCCCAGCATTTT	CASSQGLDQPQHF
NA	TRBJ2-2	TRBD2	TRBV6-5	TGTGCCAGCAGTTGGGGGCTAGCGGGGCCCGGGGAGCTGTTTTTT	CASSWGLAGPGELFF
NA	TRBJ2-3	TRBD1	TRBV5-1	TGCGCCAGCAGCCCGGACAGGACCGACACAGATACGCAGTATTTT	CASSPDRTDTDTQYF
NA	TRBJ1-1	NA	TRBV5-1	TGCGCCAGCAGCTTGGCCGGCGACATGACTTTCTTT	CASSLAGDMTFF
NA	TRBJ1-1	NA	TRBV2	TGTGCCAGCAGTTTTACACGGGGCATGAACACTGAAGCTTTCTTT	CASSFTRGMNTEAFF
NA	TRBJ1-5	NA	TRBV4-1	TGCGCCAGCAGCCCCCACCGATCGATGAGCCATCAGCCCCAGCATTTT	CASSPHRSMSHQPQHF
NA	TRBJ2-3	TRBD1	TRBV7-2	TGTGCCAGCAGCTTCGACAGGGGGCGCTCAGATACGCAGTATTTT	CASSFDRGRSDTQYF